These T cell receptor beta chains were read from a single sample in a study of a mutant IDH1 vaccine in newly diagnosed glioma. Profiled with immunoSEQ multiplex PCR; TCRdb holds only in-frame clones, not every one. This sample has under 150,000 clones, with roughly 90% found just once. These TCRs are of unknown antigen specificity. This sample comprised PBMCs, obtained from a glioma patient whose treatment included an IDH1 peptide vaccine. The source is a woman between 45 and 60 years old with glioma. The CDR3 runs from the conserved cysteine through the conserved F or W. A D gene is named only where the DNA matches it firmly. A row's size may be missing; if present it is once, few, many or a size class.

clone_size: -; d_call: -; v_call: TRBV9; j_call: TRBJ1-1; cdr3_aa: CASSKSFMNTEAFF; cdr3_nt: TGTGCCAGCAGCAAGAGTTTCATGAACACTGAAGCTTTCTTT
clone_size: -; d_call: TRBD2; v_call: TRBV5-1; j_call: TRBJ2-3; cdr3_aa: CASSAGRTSGTLTDTQYF; cdr3_nt: TGCGCCAGCAGCGCGGGCCGGACTAGCGGGACTTTAACAGATACGCAGTATTTT
clone_size: few; d_call: -; v_call: TRBV2; j_call: TRBJ1-1; cdr3_aa: CASSGTEGTEAFF; cdr3_nt: TGTGCCAGCAGTGGGACGGAAGGGACTGAAGCTTTCTTT
clone_size: -; d_call: TRBD1; v_call: TRBV7-9; j_call: TRBJ1-4; cdr3_aa: CASSSPGQGGKLFF; cdr3_nt: TGTGCCAGCAGCTCTCCGGGACAGGGAGGAAAACTGTTTTTT
clone_size: -; d_call: -; v_call: TRBV6-4; j_call: TRBJ2-7; cdr3_aa: CASSVWVSSYEQYF; cdr3_nt: TGTGCCAGCAGTGTGTGGGTTTCCTCCTACGAGCAGTACTTC
clone_size: -; d_call: -; v_call: TRBV7-3; j_call: TRBJ1-1; cdr3_aa: CASSQTMNTEAFF; cdr3_nt: TGTGCCAGCAGCCAAACCATGAACACTGAAGCTTTCTTT
clone_size: -; d_call: -; v_call: TRBV12-5; j_call: TRBJ2-1; cdr3_aa: CASGSPVGVAFHEQFF; cdr3_nt: TGTGCTAGTGGTTCCCCTGTGGGAGTTGCGTTCCATGAGCAGTTCTTC
clone_size: -; d_call: TRBD1; v_call: TRBV5-6; j_call: TRBJ2-7; cdr3_aa: CASSPDGQGYEQYF; cdr3_nt: TGTGCCAGCAGCCCCGATGGACAGGGGTACGAGCAGTACTTC
clone_size: -; d_call: TRBD1; v_call: TRBV14; j_call: TRBJ1-4; cdr3_aa: CASSLLTGGNEKLFF; cdr3_nt: TGTGCCAGCAGCCTATTGACAGGGGGAAATGAAAAACTGTTTTTT
clone_size: once; d_call: -; v_call: TRBV6-5; j_call: TRBJ1-5; cdr3_aa: CASSYSSQGVQPQHF; cdr3_nt: TGTGCCAGCAGTTACTCTAGCCAGGGTGTGCAGCCCCAGCATTTT
clone_size: -; d_call: -; v_call: TRBV25-1; j_call: TRBJ2-1; cdr3_aa: CASVFRHEQFF; cdr3_nt: TGTGCCAGCGTCTTCCGGCATGAGCAGTTCTTC
clone_size: -; d_call: -; v_call: TRBV6-1; j_call: TRBJ2-6; cdr3_aa: CASSDRQGGGSGANVLTF; cdr3_nt: TGTGCCAGCAGTGACCGACAGGGAGGAGGTTCTGGGGCCAACGTCCTGACTTTC
clone_size: -; d_call: TRBD2; v_call: TRBV19; j_call: TRBJ2-5; cdr3_aa: CASTPYGASGRQETQYF; cdr3_nt: TGTGCCAGTACCCCGTATGGGGCTAGCGGGAGACAAGAGACCCAGTACTTC
clone_size: -; d_call: TRBD2; v_call: TRBV7-8; j_call: TRBJ2-1; cdr3_aa: CASSSEAGHSYNEQFF; cdr3_nt: TGTGCCAGCAGCTCCGAAGCGGGGCACTCCTACAATGAGCAGTTCTTC
clone_size: many; d_call: -; v_call: TRBV11-3; j_call: TRBJ1-1; cdr3_aa: CASSWALNTEAFF; cdr3_nt: TGTGCCAGCAGCTGGGCGCTGAACACTGAAGCTTTCTTT
clone_size: -; d_call: -; v_call: TRBV5-4; j_call: TRBJ2-1; cdr3_aa: CASSLARGSYNEQFF; cdr3_nt: TGTGCCAGCAGCTTAGCAAGGGGATCCTACAATGAGCAGTTCTTC
clone_size: -; d_call: TRBD1; v_call: TRBV30; j_call: TRBJ1-4; cdr3_aa: CAWTAPGTGREKLFF; cdr3_nt: TGTGCCTGGACTGCCCCCGGGACAGGGCGTGAAAAACTGTTTTTT
clone_size: once; d_call: -; v_call: TRBV28; j_call: TRBJ2-6; cdr3_aa: CASSPWGRISSGANVLTF; cdr3_nt: TGTGCCAGCAGTCCCTGGGGCAGGATAAGCTCTGGGGCCAACGTCCTGACTTTC
clone_size: -; d_call: -; v_call: TRBV19; j_call: TRBJ2-7; cdr3_aa: CASSPPGPRGAYEQYF; cdr3_nt: TGTGCCAGTAGTCCCCCCGGGCCCCGAGGGGCCTACGAGCAGTACTTC
clone_size: -; d_call: -; v_call: TRBV7-9; j_call: TRBJ2-1; cdr3_aa: CASSFQGKDNEQFF; cdr3_nt: TGTGCCAGCAGCTTTCAGGGCAAGGACAATGAGCAGTTCTTC
clone_size: -; d_call: -; v_call: TRBV6-6; j_call: TRBJ2-7; cdr3_aa: CASSGLRGSSYEQYF; cdr3_nt: TGTGCCAGCAGCGGTCTAAGGGGGTCCTCCTACGAGCAGTACTTC
clone_size: -; d_call: -; v_call: TRBV27; j_call: TRBJ1-5; cdr3_aa: CASSLSGYSNQPQHF; cdr3_nt: TGTGCCAGCAGTTTATCCGGTTATAGCAATCAGCCCCAGCATTTT
clone_size: -; d_call: -; v_call: TRBV5-4; j_call: TRBJ1-1; cdr3_aa: CASSLRTQNTEAFF; cdr3_nt: TGTGCCAGCAGCTTGAGGACACAGAACACTGAAGCTTTCTTT
clone_size: -; d_call: -; v_call: TRBV28; j_call: TRBJ1-2; cdr3_aa: CASVASNYGYTF; cdr3_nt: TGTGCCAGCGTCGCCTCTAACTATGGCTACACCTTC
clone_size: -; d_call: -; v_call: TRBV27; j_call: TRBJ2-2; cdr3_aa: CASRRGSNTGELFF; cdr3_nt: TGTGCCAGCAGACGGGGTTCGAACACCGGGGAGCTGTTTTTT
clone_size: -; d_call: -; v_call: TRBV19; j_call: TRBJ1-5; cdr3_aa: CASSLPRIPDQPQHF; cdr3_nt: TGTGCCAGTAGTCTCCCGCGCATTCCGGATCAGCCCCAGCATTTT
clone_size: -; d_call: TRBD1; v_call: TRBV6-1; j_call: TRBJ2-7; cdr3_aa: CASTPLTGTTYEQYF; cdr3_nt: TGTGCCAGCACACCCCTGACAGGGACGACCTACGAGCAGTACTTC
clone_size: -; d_call: -; v_call: TRBV7-2; j_call: TRBJ1-6; cdr3_aa: CASSVSASSYNSPLHF; cdr3_nt: TGTGCCAGCAGCGTAAGCGCGAGCTCCTATAATTCACCCCTCCACTTT
clone_size: -; d_call: TRBD1; v_call: TRBV2; j_call: TRBJ1-5; cdr3_aa: CASRPRTGNQPQHF; cdr3_nt: TGTGCCAGCAGGCCCCGGACAGGGAATCAGCCCCAGCATTTT
clone_size: -; d_call: -; v_call: TRBV27; j_call: TRBJ1-3; cdr3_aa: CASARGASSGNTIYF; cdr3_nt: TGTGCCAGCGCCCGGGGGGCTAGCTCTGGAAACACCATATATTTT
clone_size: -; d_call: TRBD2; v_call: TRBV10-2; j_call: TRBJ2-5; cdr3_aa: CASSEFRLAEEETQYF; cdr3_nt: TGCGCCAGCAGTGAGTTCCGACTAGCGGAGGAAGAGACCCAGTACTTC
clone_size: -; d_call: TRBD2; v_call: TRBV10-1; j_call: TRBJ2-1; cdr3_aa: CASSEFGERGRNEQFF; cdr3_nt: TGCGCCAGCAGTGAGTTTGGGGAGCGGGGACGCAATGAGCAGTTCTTC
clone_size: -; d_call: TRBD1; v_call: TRBV4-1; j_call: TRBJ1-6; cdr3_aa: CASKRTGESPLHF; cdr3_nt: TGCGCCAGCAAGAGAACAGGGGAATCACCCCTCCACTTT
clone_size: -; d_call: -; v_call: TRBV6-5; j_call: TRBJ2-7; cdr3_aa: CASRGRQVSYEQYF; cdr3_nt: TGTGCCAGCAGGGGACGACAGGTCTCCTACGAGCAGTACTTC
clone_size: -; d_call: -; v_call: TRBV5-1; j_call: TRBJ1-1; cdr3_aa: CASSLNSNTEAFF; cdr3_nt: TGCGCCAGCAGCTTGAACTCGAACACTGAAGCTTTCTTT
clone_size: -; d_call: -; v_call: TRBV21-1; j_call: TRBJ2-7; cdr3_aa: CASSKAAGGPKLEYEQYF; cdr3_nt: TGTGCCAGCAGCAAAGCGGCAGGGGGCCCTAAGCTCGAATACGAGCAGTACTTC
clone_size: -; d_call: TRBD2; v_call: TRBV4-2; j_call: TRBJ2-7; cdr3_aa: CASSQDRGGFGYEQYF; cdr3_nt: TGTGCCAGCAGCCAAGATCGGGGAGGGTTTGGGTACGAGCAGTACTTC
clone_size: -; d_call: -; v_call: TRBV30; j_call: TRBJ2-5; cdr3_aa: CAWSRGAEETQYF; cdr3_nt: TGTGCCTGGAGTAGGGGGGCAGAAGAGACCCAGTACTTC
clone_size: once; d_call: -; v_call: TRBV30; j_call: TRBJ2-3; cdr3_aa: CAWSVRDASTDTQYF; cdr3_nt: TGTGCCTGGAGTGTACGGGATGCTAGCACAGATACGCAGTATTTT
clone_size: -; d_call: TRBD1; v_call: TRBV7-3; j_call: TRBJ2-3; cdr3_aa: CASSEGTGLADTQYF; cdr3_nt: TGTGCCAGCAGCGAAGGGACAGGGCTCGCAGATACGCAGTATTTT
clone_size: -; d_call: -; v_call: TRBV7-9; j_call: TRBJ2-1; cdr3_aa: CASSLDLDNEQFF; cdr3_nt: TGTGCCAGCAGCTTAGATCTAGACAATGAGCAGTTCTTC
clone_size: -; d_call: TRBD1; v_call: TRBV6-6; j_call: TRBJ2-5; cdr3_aa: CASIATGSRETQYF; cdr3_nt: TGTGCCAGCATTGCGACAGGGAGCAGGGAGACCCAGTACTTC
clone_size: -; d_call: -; v_call: TRBV29-1; j_call: TRBJ1-4; cdr3_aa: CSVGGGETNEKLFF; cdr3_nt: TGCAGCGTGGGAGGGGGGGAAACTAATGAAAAACTGTTTTTT
clone_size: once; d_call: TRBD2; v_call: TRBV6-6; j_call: TRBJ2-1; cdr3_aa: CASRGLAGGNEQFF; cdr3_nt: TGTGCCAGCAGGGGACTAGCGGGAGGTAATGAGCAGTTCTTC
clone_size: -; d_call: TRBD1; v_call: TRBV19; j_call: TRBJ1-5; cdr3_aa: CASNRDREYQPQHF; cdr3_nt: TGTGCCAGTAATCGGGACAGGGAATATCAGCCCCAGCATTTT
clone_size: few; d_call: -; v_call: TRBV18; j_call: TRBJ1-4; cdr3_aa: CASSPREGREKLFF; cdr3_nt: TGTGCCAGCTCACCAAGGGAGGGTCGTGAAAAACTGTTTTTT
clone_size: -; d_call: TRBD1; v_call: TRBV6-5; j_call: TRBJ2-7; cdr3_aa: CASSPPWTGPTEQYF; cdr3_nt: TGTGCCAGCAGTCCCCCTTGGACAGGGCCGACAGAGCAGTACTTC
clone_size: -; d_call: -; v_call: TRBV6-1; j_call: TRBJ2-1; cdr3_aa: CASLKGGGSYNEQFF; cdr3_nt: TGTGCCAGCCTCAAGGGGGGAGGGTCCTACAATGAGCAGTTCTTC